This paragraph covers one T cell receptor (beta chain) sequence. These data are taken from a study of blood T cell repertoires in COVID-19. The germline CDR1 and CDR2 sequences are SGHDT and YYEEEE. V lost 5 bases and J 1 base, leaving 9 bases between the germline ends. The length of the CDR3 is 14 residues. The table came from immunoSEQ multiplex PCR; TCRdb's copy has only in-frame clones and leaves some out. The repertoire holds 250,000 to 350,000 clones, with roughly 87% as singletons. Sequences were obtained from peripheral blood. This receptor was identified in a woman aged 45 to 65 who had recovered from COVID-19. The V call is TRBV5-6, the J call TRBJ1-4, with D hard to call. The CDR3 coding sequence is TGTGCCAGCAGTTTGCTTAAAACTAATGAAAAACTGTTTTTT. Protein sequence: CASSLLKTNEKLFF.